Given below is one T cell receptor (beta chain) in context. This specimen comes from a study of shared clonotypes between healthy human individuals. The table came from immunoSEQ multiplex PCR; TCRdb's copy has only in-frame clones and leaves some out. The sample shows over a million clones, roughly 74% of them seen only once. The receptor was derived from a man aged 18-30 years in good health. Some clones in this sample may be carry-over from other donors' samples. The material sequenced was memory CD4+ T cells from PBMCs. Subset meaning: CD45RA-negative fraction.

The CDR3 reads CASSGQSTDTQYF. CDR3 in DNA: TGTGCCAGCAGCGGACAGAGCACAGATACGCAGTATTTT. V gene TRBV5-5 combines with J gene TRBJ2-3; TRBD1 might be the D (6 bases). The ends were cut back, 4 bases at V and 0 bases at J, with 6 bases in the middle. The CDR3 is made up of 13 amino acids. Germline V gives CDR1 SGHKS, CDR2 YYEKEE (reference sequence).